The 17 T cell receptor beta chains reported below all come from one sample, sequenced in a study of Ad26.COV2.S vaccination and SARS-CoV-2 variants. Here immunoSEQ multiplex PCR was the method, and the copy in TCRdb shows in-frame clones only, minus some. Here the sample spans 350,000 to 600,000 clones, about nine tenths being singletons. The treatment: some 20 received Ad26.COV2.S at low or high dose, single or two shots; several received placebo; per-sample allocation not given. Day 63 after the first vaccine or placebo injection was the time point for sampling. The sequences come from peripheral blood, collected in a trial of Ad26.COV2.S vaccine versus placebo. The receptor source for this set is a person aged 18-65 years who received the Ad26.COV2.S COVID-19 vaccine or a placebo.

The chain employs TRBV12-3 or TRBV12-4 and TRBJ2-1; the match to TRBD1 covers 8 bases. V shed 8 bases, J shed 9 bases, and the junction held 9 bases outside the gene matches. The CDR3 has 13 residues. Written as DNA, the CDR3 is TGTGCCAGCGGCGGACAGGGAATGGGTGAGCAGTTCTTC. It is translated as CASGGQGMGEQFF.

The genes are TRBV11-2 and TRBJ1-1, with D tentatively TRBD1 (5 bases). Germline loops: CDR1 SGHAT, CDR2 FQNNGV. Trimming pared 1 base from V and 0 bases from J, leaving 6 bases between. The CDR3 consists of 14 residues. The CDR3 nucleotides read TGTGCCAGCAGCTTAGGGGGCCTGAACACTGAAGCTTTCTTT. Its protein is CASSLGGLNTEAFF.

This chain uses TRBV5-5 with TRBJ1-2, with no clear D. This CDR3 comprises 14 residues. Deletions cut 1 base from V and 11 bases from J, with 18 bases between. Germline loops: CDR1 SGHKS, CDR2 YYEKEE (reference sequence). The CDR3, as DNA: TGTGCCAGCAGCTTGTTTGTCGTTGGGGATTTGTACACCTTC. Residues: CASSLFVVGDLYTF. Using reference TRBV5-5 and TRBJ1-2 for the parts outside the CDR3, the full variable domain is DAGVTQSPTHLIKTRGQQVTLRCSPISGHKSVSWYQQVLGQGPQFIFQYYEKEERGRGNFPDRFSARQFPNYSSELNVNALLLGDSALYLCASSLFVVGDLYTFGSGTRLTVV.

The chain combines TRBV10-3 with TRBJ2-7; D gene ambiguous. This CDR3 contains 11 residues. The germline V and J ends were trimmed by 10 bases and 1 base, with 8 bases remaining between them. The V gene's germline CDR1 is ENHRY and CDR2 SYGVKD. The CDR3 DNA reads TGTGCCACAGGACCTTCCTACGAGCAGTACTTC. This gives the protein CATGPSYEQYF.

V usage is TRBV7-9 and J usage is TRBJ2-7; TRBD1 or TRBD2 may be the D gene (5 bases each). The V gene's germline CDR1 is SEHNR and CDR2 FQNEAQ (reference sequence). There are 15 residues in the CDR3. V was shortened by 5 bases and J by 0 bases, with 14 bases between the two germline ends. The CDR3 spells CASSGDSGSSYEQYF. CDR3 DNA: TGTGCCAGCAGCGGAGACAGCGGTAGCTCCTACGAGCAGTACTTC.

The chain employs TRBV3-1 (or the pseudogene TRBV3-2) and TRBJ1-1; tentative D call: TRBD1 (5 bases). The V end was cut by 1 base, the J end by 1 base, with 10 bases between. CDR1 and CDR2 from the germline V gene are LGHDT and YNNKEL (reference sequence). The CDR3 length is 15 residues. This CDR3 is CASSQVQGWNTEAFF. Written as DNA, the CDR3 is TGTGCCAGCAGCCAAGTCCAGGGTTGGAACACTGAAGCTTTCTTT.

The table lists this clone with a count of one. This chain connects TRBV2 to TRBJ2-1; possible D gene TRBD2, 6 bases. The germline gives CDR1 SNHLY, CDR2 FYNNEI. The V gene lost 4 bases and the J gene lost 2 bases, with 12 bases spanning the gap. This CDR3 has 15 amino acids. For the CDR3, the DNA is TGTGCCAGCAGTGTAAGGCGGGACCCCTACAATGAGCAGTTCTTC. As protein: CASSVRRDPYNEQFF.

The gene calls are TRBV27 and TRBJ1-3, with D perhaps matching TRBD1 (6 bases). Per the germline V gene, CDR1 is MNHEY and CDR2 is SMNVEV (reference sequence). This CDR3 is 16 amino acids long. V dropped 0 bases and J dropped 0 bases, with 9 bases sitting between them. Here the CDR3 DNA reads TGTGCCAGCAGTTTATCGGCAGGGGTCTCTGGAAACACCATATATTTT. Its protein is CASSLSAGVSGNTIYF.

The chain uses TRBV27 and TRBJ1-2; D unclear. Germline V gives CDR1 MNHEY, CDR2 SMNVEV (reference sequence). The germline V and J ends were trimmed by 2 bases and 3 bases, with 10 bases remaining between them. The CDR3 totals 14 residues. CDR3 sequence (DNA): TGTGCCAGCAGTTTAGGCCACCCGGACTATGGCTACACCTTC. Protein product: CASSLGHPDYGYTF.

The chain uses TRBV5-1 and TRBJ2-7; maybe TRBD1 (5 bases). CDR1 is SGHRS, CDR2 YFSETQ, per germline. V was pared by 2 bases and J by 0 bases, with 9 bases between. CDR3 length: 14 amino acids. The CDR3 here is CASSLGVNSYEQYF. The CDR3 coding sequence is TGCGCCAGCAGCTTAGGGGTTAACTCCTACGAGCAGTACTTC.

The chain is built from TRBV7-8 and TRBJ1-6; D is uncertain. The CDR3 is 15 residues long. The V gene lost 8 bases and the J gene lost 9 bases, with 20 bases spanning the gap. Germline CDR1 SGHVS, CDR2 FQNEAQ. CDR3 DNA: TGTGCCAGCTCCGAGTTAGCAATCTCTGGTTCACCCCTCCACTTT. It is translated as CASSELAISGSPLHF.

The chain recombines TRBV5-4 with TRBJ1-1; TRBD1 might be the D (5 bases). This CDR3 spans 16 amino acids. V gave up 2 bases and J gave up 1 base, with 15 bases separating them. CDR1 and CDR2 from the germline V gene are SGHNT and YYREEE (reference sequence). The CDR3 reads CASSFRQLGPNTEAFF. The CDR3 DNA reads TGTGCCAGCAGCTTCCGACAGCTAGGCCCGAACACTGAAGCTTTCTTT.

This clone was seen a few times. A read error may produce the germline difference seen at one junction end. The chain employs TRBV7-2 and TRBJ2-1; 9 nucleotides agree with TRBD2. Germline V gene sequence: CDR1 SGHTA, CDR2 FQGNSA. The CDR3 spans 15 residues. This CDR3 reads CASSLAGLSYNEQFF. The CDR3 bases are TGTGCCAGCAGCCTAGCGGGACTCTCCTACAATGAGCAGTTCTTC.

This clone was seen more than once but under ten times. The genes are TRBV6-5 and TRBJ1-2; D is unclear. V lost 6 bases, J lost 7 bases, and 15 bases lay in between. Germline CDR1 and CDR2: MNHEY and SVGAGI. The CDR3 has 13 residues. This CDR3 is CASRPPSSIGYTF. CDR3 nucleotide sequence: TGTGCCAGCAGACCCCCGAGCTCCATTGGCTACACCTTC.

The gene calls are TRBV7-8 and TRBJ2-1; D is unresolved. This CDR3 spans 15 amino acids. Trimming took off 3 bases at V and 0 bases at J, with 9 bases between the two ends. CDR1 SGHVS and CDR2 FQNEAQ come from the germline V gene. The CDR3 DNA reads as TGTGCCAGCAGCTTTGACGGAGTCTCCTACAATGAGCAGTTCTTC. Its translation: CASSFDGVSYNEQFF.

This clone was recorded only once. The rearrangement uses TRBV25-1 and TRBJ1-1; no reliable D call. From germline, CDR1 is MGHDK and CDR2 SYGVNS. V lost 2 bases and J lost 0, with 13 bases in between. The length of the CDR3 is 16 residues. CDR3 loop: CASSEEWAPMNTEAFF. The CDR3 DNA reads TGTGCCAGCAGTGAAGAATGGGCACCGATGAACACTGAAGCTTTCTTT.

In this sample, this clone turned up once. The chain carries TRBV14 and TRBJ1-4, with 10 bases lining up with TRBD1. V shed 3 bases, J shed 10 bases, and the junction held 5 bases outside the gene matches. CDR1 is SGHDN and CDR2 is FVKESK in the germline V gene. The CDR3 spans 14 residues. The CDR3 sequence is CASSQGQGLGKLFF. DNA of the CDR3: TGTGCCAGCAGCCAGGGACAGGGGCTCGGAAAACTGTTTTTT.